These T cell receptor beta chains were read from a single sample in a study of blood T cell repertoires in COVID-19. Method: immunoSEQ multiplex PCR; TCRdb's copy keeps in-frame clones and lacks some. The repertoire includes 120,000 or so clones, approximately 80% of them detected once, and 37% sits in the top ten. The sequencing input was peripheral blood. The receptors stem from a man in his forties with active or convalescent COVID-19. CDR3s include the opening cysteine and the closing phenylalanine or tryptophan. The D gene is left open where the match is weak. Size is stated for part of the rows, as once, few or many counts, or as a class when the clone is expanded.

>.|TRBJ2-5|TRBV9|.
TGTGCCAGCAGCGTTACCCCAGGGCGCGGAGAGACCCAGTACTTC
CASSVTPGRGETQYF
>TRBD1|TRBJ1-6|TRBV4-3|.
TGCGCCAGCAGCCAGGGACAGGGGGCAAATTCACCCCTCCACTTT
CASSQGQGANSPLHF
>TRBD1|TRBJ1-1|TRBV25-1|.
TGTGCCAGCAGTGGGACAGGGCCCTGGGCTGAAGCTTTCTTT
CASSGTGPWAEAFF
>.|TRBJ2-7|TRBV5-1|.
TGCGCCAGCAGCTTGCCCCTTTCCTCCTACGAGCAGTACTTC
CASSLPLSSYEQYF
>TRBD1|TRBJ2-3|TRBV5-1|.
TGCGCCAGCAGCTTATATGGACAGGGAAGCACAGATACGCAGTATTTT
CASSLYGQGSTDTQYF
>TRBD1|TRBJ2-6|TRBV11-2|.
TGTGCCAGCAGCCCCGGGACAGGGGCATCTGGGGCCAACGTCCTGACTTTC
CASSPGTGASGANVLTF
>.|TRBJ1-5|TRBV24-1|.
TGTGCCACCAGTGAGCGCCATAGCAATCAGCCCCAGCATTTT
CATSERHSNQPQHF
>TRBD2|TRBJ2-1|TRBV12-5|few
TGTGCTAGTGGTTCTCCCCGGGAGGGCTCCTACAATGAGCAGTTCTTC
CASGSPREGSYNEQFF
>TRBD1|TRBJ1-1|TRBV7-6|.
TGTGCCAGCAGTTCCGACAGGGTTGACATGAACACTGAAGCTTTCTTT
CASSSDRVDMNTEAFF
>.|TRBJ1-1|TRBV19|.
TGTGCCAGTAGTATGGGGGGGACGGCGAACACTGAAGCTTTCTTT
CASSMGGTANTEAFF
>TRBD1|TRBJ1-5|TRBV28|.
TGTGCCAGCAGTTTCCTGGGACACCAAAAGGGGGCCAATCAGCCCCAGCATTTT
CASSFLGHQKGANQPQHF
>TRBD2|TRBJ2-2|TRBV11-2|.
TGTGCCAGCAGCCTTGGACTAGCGATAGAGAACGGGGAGCTGTTTTTT
CASSLGLAIENGELFF
>TRBD2|TRBJ2-5|TRBV5-1|.
TGCGCCAGCAGCCTGGGGGCTAGCGGGAGGGGAGAGACCCAGTACTTC
CASSLGASGRGETQYF
>TRBD1|TRBJ1-1|TRBV12-3/TRBV12-4|.
TGTGCCAGCATTCGGACAGGTAGGACTGAAGCTTTCTTT
CASIRTGRTEAFF
>.|TRBJ2-1|TRBV29-1|.
TGCAGCGTTGACGGCGGGGTCAGCTCCTACAATGAGCAGTTCTTC
CSVDGGVSSYNEQFF
>.|TRBJ1-2|TRBV24-1|.
TGTGCCACCAGTGACCCCTCGGGGGGTAACTATGGCTACACCTTC
CATSDPSGGNYGYTF
>TRBD2|TRBJ2-7|TRBV6-5|.
TGTGCCAGCAGTCTAAGACTAGCGGGAGGCGAGCAGTACTTC
CASSLRLAGGEQYF
>.|TRBJ2-3|TRBV3-1/TRBV3-2|.
TGTGCCAGCAGCCAAGATATCTCTTCAGATACGCAGTATTTT
CASSQDISSDTQYF
>.|TRBJ1-4|TRBV19|.
TGTGCCAGTGCCCCGGCCGGGGGTGGTTTTGAAAAACTGTTTTTT
CASAPAGGGFEKLFF
>TRBD2|TRBJ2-1|TRBV9|.
TGTGCCAGCAGCGTAGCTGTGGGAGGGAGTGAGCAGTTCTTC
CASSVAVGGSEQFF
>.|TRBJ1-1|TRBV19|.
TGTGCCAGTAGTACCTCCCAGGGAAGGGCTGAAGCTTTCTTT
CASSTSQGRAEAFF
>.|TRBJ2-7|TRBV6-5|.
TGTGCCAGCAGTTACTTACTCGGGGGGCTGGACTACGAGCAGTACTTC
CASSYLLGGLDYEQYF
>TRBD1|TRBJ1-2|TRBV10-3|.
TGTGCCATCAGTGACCCTACAGGGGGCGTCCTGATTGGCTACACCTTC
CAISDPTGGVLIGYTF
>.|TRBJ2-1|TRBV7-2|.
TGTGCCAGCAGCTTAATGCTAGTTTACAATGAGCAGTTCTTC
CASSLMLVYNEQFF
>.|TRBJ1-1|TRBV27|.
TGTGCCAGCAGTAGATGGACAGACAACACTGAAGCTTTCTTT
CASSRWTDNTEAFF
>.|TRBJ1-5|TRBV12-5|.
TGTGCTAGTGGTCCTACGCCCGACAATCAGCCCCAGCATTTT
CASGPTPDNQPQHF
>TRBD2|TRBJ2-5|TRBV3-1/TRBV3-2|once
TGTGCCAGCAGCCAAAGCGGGAGCCCCCTAGAGACCCAGTACTTC
CASSQSGSPLETQYF
>TRBD1|TRBJ2-2|TRBV10-3|few
TGTGCCATCAGTCCCTCTTGGGTAGGACAGGACAACACCGGGGAGCTGTTTTTT
CAISPSWVGQDNTGELFF
>.|TRBJ2-7|TRBV28|.
TGTGCCACCAGACTCGTCTACGAGCAGTACTTC
CATRLVYEQYF
>.|TRBJ2-7|TRBV29-1|.
TGCAGCGCCGGAGTCGGCAGCTCCTACGAGCAGTACTTC
CSAGVGSSYEQYF
>.|TRBJ1-1|TRBV28|.
TGTGCCAGCAGCTACCCCTGGGGGGGTGAAGCTTTCTTT
CASSYPWGGEAFF
>TRBD1|TRBJ1-3|TRBV6-2/TRBV6-3|.
TGTGCCAGCAGCCGGACAGGGGGACTCTCTGGAAACACCATATATTTT
CASSRTGGLSGNTIYF
>TRBD1|TRBJ1-6|TRBV30|.
TGTGCCTGGAGGCCCCTGACAGGGTCCGTCTCACCCCTCCACTTT
CAWRPLTGSVSPLHF
>TRBD2|TRBJ2-1|TRBV9|.
TGTGCCAGCACCCGCTTAGCGGGAGGCCAGTATGAGCAGTTCTTC
CASTRLAGGQYEQFF
>TRBD1|TRBJ1-2|TRBV6-5|.
TGTGCCAGCCGGATGGACAGGACCCCTAACTATGGCTACACCTTC
CASRMDRTPNYGYTF
>TRBD1|TRBJ2-2|TRBV11-1|.
TGTGCCAGCAGCTCCAGACAGGGGGCATCCGGGGAGCTGTTTTTT
CASSSRQGASGELFF
>TRBD1|TRBJ2-7|TRBV12-3/TRBV12-4|.
TGTGCCAGCAGTTTCGAGGGGGCAGACGAGCAGTACTTC
CASSFEGADEQYF
>.|TRBJ2-5|TRBV3-1/TRBV3-2|.
TGTGCCACATCCGGGACTTCCCATTCCAAGACCCAGTACTTC
CATSGTSHSKTQYF
>TRBD2|TRBJ2-7|TRBV27|.
TGTGCCAGTGGGGGACTAGCGGGAGGAGGCTCCTACGAGCAGTACTTC
CASGGLAGGGSYEQYF
>TRBD1|TRBJ2-7|TRBV6-5|.
TGTGCCAGCAGTTACTCGAAAGGGGGCGGCTACGAGCAGTACTTC
CASSYSKGGGYEQYF
>TRBD1|TRBJ2-2|TRBV24-1|.
TGTGCCACCTGGGGACAGGGTGCTAACACCGGGGAGCTGTTTTTT
CATWGQGANTGELFF
>TRBD1|TRBJ2-4|TRBV3-1/TRBV3-2|.
TGTGCCAGCAGCCAAGACAACAGGGGAGTCATTCAGTACTTC
CASSQDNRGVIQYF